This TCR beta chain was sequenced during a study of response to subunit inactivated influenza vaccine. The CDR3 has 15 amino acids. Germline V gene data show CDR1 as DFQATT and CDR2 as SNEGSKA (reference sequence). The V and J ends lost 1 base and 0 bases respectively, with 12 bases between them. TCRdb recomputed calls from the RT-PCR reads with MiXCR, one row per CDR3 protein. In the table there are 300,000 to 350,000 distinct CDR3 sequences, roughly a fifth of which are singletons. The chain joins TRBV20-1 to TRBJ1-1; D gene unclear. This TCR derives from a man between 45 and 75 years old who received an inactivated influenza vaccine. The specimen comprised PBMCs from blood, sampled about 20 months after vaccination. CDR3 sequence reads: CSARGALAMNTEAFF. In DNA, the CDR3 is TGCAGTGCTAGAGGGGCCCTGGCTATGAACACTGAAGCTTTCTTT.